Each of the 27 T cell receptor beta chains below was sequenced from the same sample in a study of blood T cell repertoires in COVID-19. Produced via immunoSEQ multiplex PCR; TCRdb's table is partial and in-frame only. This sample has tens of thousands of clones; around 80% occur once, and the top ten carry 6% to 7.5%. The sequencing input was peripheral blood. The receptors come from a man aged 45-65 years with active or convalescent COVID-19.

The chain links TRBV10-3 to TRBJ2-3; D perhaps matches TRBD2 (6 bases). V lost 6 bases, J lost 2 bases, and 15 bases lay in between. The germline gives CDR1 ENHRY, CDR2 SYGVKD. The CDR3 contains 15 residues. The CDR3 here is CAIRPRDFYTDTQYF. For the CDR3, the DNA is TGTGCCATCAGACCACGGGACTTTTACACAGATACGCAGTATTTT.

The chain uses TRBV19 and TRBJ1-6, with D possibly matching TRBD1 (6 bases). Germline V lookup: CDR1 LNHDA, CDR2 SQIVND (reference sequence). The CDR3 is 15 residues long. With 4 bases removed from V and 4 bases from J, the gap between germline ends came to 11 bases. The CDR3 DNA follows: TGTGCCAGTAGTACGGGACACCTTTATAATTCACCCCTCCACTTT. This gives the protein CASSTGHLYNSPLHF.

The chain links TRBV7-8 to TRBJ2-5, with TRBD1 matching 9 bases. The CDR3 consists of 16 residues. The V gene's germline CDR1 is SGHVS and CDR2 FQNEAQ. V lost 5 bases to trimming and J lost 4 bases; unmatched junction nucleotides: 11. The CDR3 DNA follows: TGTGCCAGCAGCGGCCGAGACAGGGGGTTTTTAGAGACCCAGTACTTC. Translating gives CASSGRDRGFLETQYF.

This sequence joins TRBV6-5 and TRBJ1-2; TRBD1 matches 10 bases. Trimming at V came to 7 bases and at J to 2 bases, leaving 7 bases not matched to a gene. The CDR3 totals 15 residues. Germline CDR1 reads MNHEY; CDR2 reads SVGAGI. This CDR3 is CASTLSGQGNYGYTF. In DNA form, the CDR3 reads TGTGCCAGCACCCTCTCGGGACAGGGGAACTATGGCTACACCTTC.

This chain joins TRBV24-1 and TRBJ2-1, with TRBD2 matching 8 bases. The junction had 3 bases not matched to a gene; V was cut back by 3 bases and J by 9 bases. CDR1 is KGHDR, CDR2 SFDVKD, per germline. This CDR3 contains 13 residues. DNA of the CDR3: TGTGCCACCAGTGATGAACTAGCGGCTGAGCAGTTCTTC. Its protein product is CATSDELAAEQFF.

The chain recombines TRBV7-2 with TRBJ1-2, with D possibly being TRBD1 (5 bases). This CDR3 has 14 amino acids. Trimming removed 6 bases from V and 2 bases from J, with 13 bases in between. In germline, CDR1 is SGHTA, CDR2 FQGNSA. CDR3 DNA sequence: TGTGCCAGCAGACTCCGGGCAGGGAACTATGGCTACACCTTC. Residues: CASRLRAGNYGYTF. The full variable domain, with the rest looked up from reference TRBV7-2 and TRBJ1-2, is GAGVSQSPSNKVTEKGKDVELRCDPISGHTALYWYRQSLGQGLEFLIYFQGNSAPDKSGLPSDRFSAERTGGSVSTLTIQRTQQEDSAVYLCASRLRAGNYGYTFGSGTRLTVV.

In nucleotides, the CDR3 is TGTGCCAGTAGTATTGGGCAGAACACTGAAGCTTTCTTT. The encoded protein is CASSIGQNTEAFF. The rearrangement links TRBV19 to TRBJ1-1; D gene uncertain. This CDR3 region has 13 residues. Germline V gives CDR1 LNHDA, CDR2 SQIVND (reference sequence). V was pared by 3 bases and J by 1 base, with 6 bases between.

The CDR3 here is CASSPKSRDRSNTGELFF. CDR3 nucleotide sequence: TGTGCCAGCAGTCCTAAATCCCGGGACAGGTCGAACACCGGGGAGCTGTTTTTT. The chain links TRBV2 to TRBJ2-2, with 8 bases that match TRBD1. Germline values: CDR1 SNHLY, CDR2 FYNNEI. V shed 5 bases and J 0 bases; nucleotides not matched to a gene: 11. The CDR3 consists of 18 residues.

The chain combines TRBV14 with TRBJ2-1, with 7 bases aligning to TRBD2. The CDR3 is 14 residues long. The junction had 3 bases not matched to a gene; V was cut back by 1 base and J by 6 bases. From germline, CDR1 is SGHDN and CDR2 FVKESK. CDR3 protein: CASSQVGGTNEQFF. Written as DNA, the CDR3 is TGTGCCAGCAGCCAAGTCGGGGGGACCAATGAGCAGTTCTTC.

The rearrangement links TRBV19 to TRBJ2-6; perhaps TRBD1 as D (5 bases). The CDR3 loop spans 16 amino acids. Germline-derived CDR1 and CDR2 are LNHDA and SQIVND (reference sequence). V lost 2 bases, J lost 1 base, and 9 bases lay in between. The CDR3 DNA follows: TGTGCCAGTAGTATAACGGCAGGGTCTGGGGCCAACGTCCTGACTTTC. This encodes CASSITAGSGANVLTF. Looking up the rest from reference TRBV19 and TRBJ2-6 gives the full variable domain: DGGITQSPKYLFRKEGQNVTLSCEQNLNHDAMYWYRQDPGQGLRLIYYSQIVNDFQKGDIAEGYSVSREKKESFPLTVTSAQKNPTAFYLCASSITAGSGANVLTFGAGSRLTVL.

This chain connects TRBV6-2 or TRBV6-3 to TRBJ1-4; 10 bases match TRBD1. CDR1 and CDR2 from the germline V gene are MNHEY and SVGEGT. V shed 6 bases and J 0 bases; nucleotides not matched to a gene: 1. The CDR3 covers 15 residues. CDR3: CASSGQGATNEKLFF. CDR3 in DNA: TGTGCCAGCAGCGGACAGGGGGCAACTAATGAAAAACTGTTTTTT.

This clone was seen a few times. J is TRBJ1-6 and V is TRBV6-5; D unclear. This CDR3 is 14 amino acids long. Germline V gene lookup returns CDR1 MNHEY and CDR2 SVGAGI. Deletions cut 2 bases from V and 6 bases from J, with 8 bases between. The CDR3 DNA is TGTGCCAGCAGTTACGGAGGTAGTAATTCACCCCTCCACTTT. It translates to CASSYGGSNSPLHF.

The chain couples TRBV4-2 to TRBJ2-7, with TRBD2 identical over 7 bases. The germline gives CDR1 LGHNA, CDR2 YNFKEQ. This CDR3 is built from 15 residues. The ends lost 2 bases at V and 7 bases at J; junction bases unmatched: 11. In DNA, the CDR3 is TGTGCCAGCAGCCAAAATCTGGGCGGGGGAGGTGAGCAGTACTTC. Its translation is CASSQNLGGGGEQYF.

The CDR3 loop reads CASRGTGNEQFF. The CDR3 coding sequence is TGTGCCAGCAGGGGGACAGGCAATGAGCAGTTCTTC. V gene TRBV28 combines with J gene TRBJ2-1, with 8 bases matching TRBD1. Germline CDR1 reads MDHEN; CDR2 reads SYDVKM. V was clipped by 6 bases and J by 6 bases; unmatched bases: 1. The CDR3 totals 12 residues.

V is TRBV29-1 and J is TRBJ2-5; TRBD1 matches at 7 bases. Germline values: CDR1 SQVTM, CDR2 ANQGSEA. The CDR3 has 13 amino acids. J was trimmed by 6 bases and V by 3 bases; bases with no gene match: 7. CDR3 nucleotide sequence: TGCAGCGTTGAGATACAGGGGATGCAGACCCAGTACTTC. It codes for CSVEIQGMQTQYF.

This clone was seen more than once but under ten times. The CDR3 here is CASSIQGQGGTQYF. The CDR3 region has the DNA TGTGCCAGCAGCATACAGGGACAGGGGGGGACCCAGTACTTC. The chain has TRBV7-9 and TRBJ2-5; TRBD1 agrees at 11 bases. This CDR3 spans 14 amino acids. Trimming at V came to 5 bases and at J to 7 bases, leaving 6 bases not matched to a gene. The germline CDR1 and CDR2 sequences are SEHNR and FQNEAQ (reference sequence). Full variable domain (outside the CDR3, taken from reference TRBV7-9 and TRBJ2-5): DTGVSQNPRHKITKRGQNVTFRCDPISEHNRLYWYRQTLGQGPEFLTYFQNEAQLEKSRLLSDRFSAERPKGSFSTLEIQRTEQGDSAMYLCASSIQGQGGTQYFGPGTRLLVL.

This clone was seen just once. This chain connects TRBV5-1 to TRBJ1-4, with 7 bases fitting TRBD1. V lost 2 bases to trimming and J lost 8 bases; unmatched junction nucleotides: 12. The CDR3 consists of 16 residues. Germline values: CDR1 SGHRS, CDR2 YFSETQ. The CDR3 DNA sequence: TGCGCCAGCAGCTTACAGGGGTCCCTCCAGACGGAAAAACTGTTTTTT. It yields the protein CASSLQGSLQTEKLFF.

The V call is TRBV14, the J call TRBJ2-5; TRBD1 aligns across 8 bases. Trimming took 3 bases from V and 1 from J; bases not matched to a gene: 1. This CDR3 spans 14 amino acids. CDR1 is SGHDN and CDR2 is FVKESK in the germline V gene. In DNA, the CDR3 is TGTGCCAGCAGCCAGGACAGGGTCCAAGAGACCCAGTACTTC. Its translation is CASSQDRVQETQYF.

This clone turned up a few times. The genes are TRBV6-2 or TRBV6-3 and TRBJ1-2; 7 bases are shared with TRBD1. J gave up 8 bases and V 2 bases, and 8 bases lay outside the gene matches. CDR1 and CDR2 (germline): MNHEY, SVGEGT. The CDR3 consists of 14 residues. This CDR3 reads CASSYRGQLRGYTF. Written as DNA, the CDR3 is TGTGCCAGCAGTTACAGGGGGCAACTGAGAGGCTACACCTTC.

The chain has TRBV10-1 and TRBJ2-5; 7 positions match TRBD1. CDR3 length equals 15 residues. The junction had 11 bases not matched to a gene; V was cut back by 6 bases and J by 4 bases. Germline V gives CDR1 WNHNN, CDR2 SYGVQD (reference sequence). CDR3 bases: TGCGCCAGCAGCCATGCGACAGGGTTAGGAGAGACCCAGTACTTC. It codes for CASSHATGLGETQYF.

The chain has TRBV6-2 or TRBV6-3 and TRBJ1-4; 9 bases line up with TRBD1. Germline values: CDR1 MNHEY, CDR2 SVGEGT. This CDR3 contains 15 residues. With 5 bases clipped from V and 5 bases from J, the junction kept 6 bases outside the gene matches. The CDR3 here is CASSTTGGSNEKLFF. The CDR3 nucleotides read TGTGCCAGCAGTACCACAGGGGGCAGCAATGAAAAACTGTTTTTT.

The rearrangement joins TRBV28 to TRBJ1-6; D remains ambiguous. Germline CDR1 and CDR2: MDHEN and SYDVKM. This CDR3 spans 13 amino acids. With 3 bases removed from V and 6 bases from J, the gap between germline ends came to 6 bases. CDR3 sequence (DNA): TGTGCCAGCAGTTTTTCGAGTAATTCACCCCTCCACTTT. It yields the protein CASSFSSNSPLHF. Full variable domain (missing parts from reference TRBV28 and TRBJ1-6): DVKVTQSSRYLVKRTGEKVFLECVQDMDHENMFWYRQDPGLGLRLIYFSYDVKMKEKGDIPEGYSVSREKKERFSLILESASTNQTSMYLCASSFSSNSPLHFGNGTRLTVT.

This clone was detected a few times. The V call is TRBV19, the J call TRBJ2-1; TRBD2 aligns across 7 bases. The germline V gene has CDR1 LNHDA and CDR2 SQIVND (reference sequence). The CDR3 has 15 residues. With 6 bases clipped from V and 0 bases from J, the junction kept 5 bases outside the gene matches. The CDR3 loop is CASRSGVSSYNEQFF. For the CDR3, the DNA is TGTGCCAGTAGAAGCGGGGTTAGCTCCTACAATGAGCAGTTCTTC.

This chain links TRBV9 with TRBJ2-3, with TRBD2 as a possible D gene (7 bases). This CDR3 is built from 17 residues. CDR1 is SGDLS, CDR2 YYNGEE, per germline. Trimming stripped 2 bases from V and 1 base from J, with 17 bases between. Here the CDR3 reads CASSVGGGGARTDTQYF. CDR3 bases: TGTGCCAGCAGCGTGGGAGGTGGGGGGGCTCGCACAGATACGCAGTATTTT. Filled out from reference TRBV9 and TRBJ2-3, the complete variable domain reads DSGVTQTPKHLITATGQRVTLRCSPRSGDLSVYWYQQSLDQGLQFLIQYYNGEERAKGNILERFSAQQFPDLHSELNLSSLELGDSALYFCASSVGGGGARTDTQYFGPGTRLTVL.

This chain joins TRBV19 and TRBJ1-2, with 9 bases matching TRBD1. The CDR3 totals 16 residues. Germline values: CDR1 LNHDA, CDR2 SQIVND (reference sequence). V shed 0 bases, J shed 4 bases, and the junction held 6 bases outside the gene matches. Here the CDR3 reads CASSIDPDRGGYGYTF. CDR3 DNA: TGTGCCAGTAGTATAGACCCGGACAGGGGCGGCTATGGCTACACCTTC. The complete variable domain, with remaining parts taken from reference TRBV19 and TRBJ1-2, reads DGGITQSPKYLFRKEGQNVTLSCEQNLNHDAMYWYRQDPGQGLRLIYYSQIVNDFQKGDIAEGYSVSREKKESFPLTVTSAQKNPTAFYLCASSIDPDRGGYGYTFGSGTRLTVV.

The chain couples TRBV10-3 to TRBJ2-1; D is perhaps TRBD1 (5 bases). The V end lost 2 bases, the J end lost 4 bases, and 12 bases lay between the germline ends. The CDR3 consists of 15 residues. Germline lookup yields CDR1 ENHRY and CDR2 SYGVKD. The CDR3 loop reads CAISERGLEYNEQFF. CDR3 coding DNA: TGTGCCATCAGTGAGAGGGGTTTGGAATACAATGAGCAGTTCTTC.

This clone was observed a single time. The J gene is TRBJ1-1, the V gene TRBV25-1; 7 bases fit TRBD1. The CDR3 is 13 residues long. Per the germline V gene, CDR1 is MGHDK and CDR2 is SYGVNS. The J segment lost 7 bases and the V segment lost 4 bases, leaving 6 bases of the junction unmatched. Here the CDR3 DNA reads TGTGCCAGCAGTGGGGCGACAGGGTTTGAAGCTTTCTTT. This sequence encodes CASSGATGFEAFF.